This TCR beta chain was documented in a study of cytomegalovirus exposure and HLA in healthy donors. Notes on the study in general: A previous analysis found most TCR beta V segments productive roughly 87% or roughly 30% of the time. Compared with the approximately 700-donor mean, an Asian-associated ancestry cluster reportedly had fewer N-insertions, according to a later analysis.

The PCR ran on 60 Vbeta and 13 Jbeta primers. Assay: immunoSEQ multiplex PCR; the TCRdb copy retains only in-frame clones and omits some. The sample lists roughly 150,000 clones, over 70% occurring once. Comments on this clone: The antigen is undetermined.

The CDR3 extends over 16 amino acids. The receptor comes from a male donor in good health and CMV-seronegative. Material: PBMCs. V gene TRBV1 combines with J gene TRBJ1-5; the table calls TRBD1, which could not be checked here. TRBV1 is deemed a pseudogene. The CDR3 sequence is CTSSQEQGGGNQPQHF. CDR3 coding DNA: TGCACCAGCAGCCAAGAACAGGGCGGAGGCAATCAGCCCCAGCATTTT.